The following is a TCR beta chain sequence with its context. This specimen includes other DNA sequences encoding the same CDR3. The sample comes from a study of control samples from healthy donors and cancer patients. Clones were read by immunoSEQ multiplex PCR, and TCRdb kept only the in-frame ones, dropping some. This table has 150,000 to 200,000 clones, roughly 92% appearing once. V was trimmed by 6 bases and J by 3 bases, leaving 9 bases between them. This CDR3 has 12 residues. The chain carries TRBV12-3 or TRBV12-4 and TRBJ2-7; D not resolved. Sequences were obtained from blood. The sequence was collected from a woman aged 18-29 years in good health. The CDR3 DNA reads TGTGCCAGCAGCCCGAATAGCTACGAGCAGTACTTC. The encoded protein is CASSPNSYEQYF.